This is a list of T cell receptor beta chains from one sample in a study of regulatory T cells in long-lasting Graves disease. TCRdb ran MiXCR on the multiplex PCR reads and lists one entry per CDR3 protein. Of about 660,000 distinct CDR3 sequences in the sample, around 30% are singletons; the top ten hold around 40%. Sequences were derived from peripheral blood mononuclear cells (PBMCs), sampled when the disease was refractory, from a patient treated with antithyroid drugs. The source is a female donor with Graves disease. The CDR3 runs from the conserved cysteine through the conserved F or W. Each record gives: J gene, D gene, V gene, clone size, CDR3 protein, CDR3 DNA. The D gene is left open where the match is weak. Clone size is stated in some rows and not others, as once, few, many or a class when expanded.

TRBJ2-2	.	TRBV6-1	.	CASSTSANTGELFF	TGTGCCAGCAGCACGTCCGCGAACACCGGGGAGCTGTTTTTT
TRBJ2-7	TRBD2	TRBV7-2	many	CASSIGLASYEQYF	TGTGCCAGCAGCATTGGACTAGCCAGCTACGAGCAGTACTTC
TRBJ1-5	.	TRBV12-3/TRBV12-4	many	CASSLVSVNQPQHF	TGTGCCAGCAGTTTAGTATCGGTCAATCAGCCCCAGCATTTT
TRBJ1-1	TRBD1	TRBV4-2	.	CASSQSGTGGNEAFF	TGTGCCAGCAGCCAATCCGGGACAGGGGGAAACGAAGCTTTCTTT
TRBJ2-3	.	TRBV2	.	CASNPTGDTQYF	TGTGCCAGCAACCCGACCGGAGATACGCAGTATTTT
TRBJ2-3	TRBD2	TRBV7-9	.	CASSLGLAGYSDTQYF	TGTGCCAGCAGCTTAGGCCTAGCGGGATACTCCGATACGCAGTATTTT
TRBJ1-1	.	TRBV28	.	CVSSLGNTEAFF	TGTGTCAGCAGTTTAGGGAACACTGAAGCTTTCTTT
TRBJ2-7	.	TRBV12-3/TRBV12-4	few	CASSALAAVSYEQYF	TGTGCCAGCAGTGCCTTGGCGGCAGTTTCCTACGAGCAGTACTTC
TRBJ2-3	.	TRBV20-1	.	CSADTGSTDTQYF	TGCAGTGCCGATACGGGTAGCACAGATACGCAGTATTTT
TRBJ1-3	.	TRBV15	.	CATSREGPGVDTIYF	TGTGCCACCAGCAGAGAAGGCCCGGGCGTGGACACCATATATTTT
TRBJ2-5	TRBD1	TRBV20-1	few	CSAIDRVETQYF	TGCAGTGCGATAGACAGGGTCGAGACCCAGTACTTC
TRBJ2-7	TRBD1	TRBV6-1	.	CASSLTDRDYEQYF	TGTGCCAGCAGCCTAACCGACAGGGACTACGAGCAGTACTTC
TRBJ1-4	.	TRBV28	many	CASSPLGGRGTHDEKLFF	TGTGCCAGCAGCCCGCTTGGGGGGCGGGGGACGCATGATGAAAAACTGTTTTTT
TRBJ2-7	.	TRBV2	many	CASPPCGANEQYF	TGTGCCAGCCCACCTTGCGGGGCCAACGAGCAGTACTTC
TRBJ1-5	TRBD1	TRBV27	few	CASRGGQGVNQPQHF	TGTGCCAGCAGGGGCGGACAGGGCGTGAATCAGCCCCAGCATTTT
TRBJ2-7	.	TRBV3-1	many	CASSQDGGYEQYF	TGTGCCAGCAGCCAAGATGGGGGGTACGAGCAGTACTTC
TRBJ1-1	.	TRBV6-1	.	CASIPDGHEAFF	TGTGCCAGCATCCCGGACGGACATGAAGCTTTCTTT
TRBJ1-2	.	TRBV12-3/TRBV12-4	.	CASSFLTGGYTF	TGTGCCAGCAGTTTTTTAACGGGTGGCTACACCTTC
TRBJ1-5	.	TRBV19	.	CASSMSWRGNQPQHF	TGTGCCAGTAGTATGTCTTGGAGGGGGAATCAGCCCCAGCATTTT
TRBJ1-2	.	TRBV9	.	CASSVNERGCTF	TGTGCCAGCAGCGTTAACGAGCGTGGCTGCACCTTC
TRBJ1-5	TRBD1	TRBV3-1	.	CASSQGQGTQPQHF	TGTGCCAGCAGCCAGGGACAGGGAACTCAGCCCCAGCATTTT
TRBJ1-2	.	TRBV7-2	.	CASSLERSELYGYTF	TGTGCCAGCAGCTTAGAAAGGTCCGAACTCTATGGCTACACCTTC